This T cell receptor (beta chain) was sequenced for a study of T cell responses to AZD1222 COVID-19 vaccine. Study observations and caveats: Nearly half of the spike-specific TCRs reportedly recognize variant regions that carry no mutations.

This clone was detected only a few times. The antigen remains undetermined. V lost 4 bases and J 6 bases, leaving 13 bases between the germline ends. The CDR3 consists of 15 residues. Per germline, CDR1 MGHRA and CDR2 YSYEKL. Assay: immunoSEQ multiplex PCR; the TCRdb copy retains only in-frame clones and omits some. The sample consists of about 110,000 clones, about 85% of them appearing once. The sequence was collected from an adult who received the AZD1222 COVID-19 vaccine. The material sequenced was peripheral blood, taken 28 days after the second AZD1222 dose. The rearrangement joins TRBV4-1 to TRBJ1-6, with D perhaps matching TRBD1 (6 bases). CDR3 in amino acids: CASSPPQGGNSPLHF. The CDR3 DNA reads TGCGCCAGCAGCCCCCCACAGGGAGGTAATTCACCCCTCCACTTT.